A single sample is the source of the 32 T cell receptor beta chains below, sequenced in a study of control samples from healthy donors and cancer patients. Method: immunoSEQ multiplex PCR; TCRdb's copy keeps in-frame clones and lacks some. The table lists 120,000 or so clones, 90% to 95% of them singletons, with under 2% in the top ten. Sequenced sample: PBMCs. All receptors derive from a man aged 50 to 59 with head and neck cancer.

The table lists this clone with a few counts. V gene TRBV7-9 combines with J gene TRBJ1-4; D is ambiguous. The V gene lost 3 bases and the J gene lost 0 bases, with 5 bases spanning the gap. The CDR3 contains 14 residues. Germline V gene data show CDR1 as SEHNR and CDR2 as FQNEAQ (reference sequence). The CDR3 region is CASSFTATNEKLFF. CDR3 bases: TGTGCCAGCAGCTTCACCGCAACTAATGAAAAACTGTTTTTT.

This chain joins TRBV10-3 and TRBJ2-7, with TRBD1 identical over 7 bases. CDR1 and CDR2 from the germline V gene are ENHRY and SYGVKD. The CDR3 covers 15 residues. Germline trimming cut 6 bases from V and 8 bases from J; bases unmatched to any gene: 16. CDR3 sequence: CAIRGSGTALSQQYF. In DNA, the CDR3 is TGTGCCATCAGGGGATCCGGGACAGCCCTAAGTCAGCAGTACTTC.

The chain is built from TRBV6-5 and TRBJ1-1; no firm D call. Trimming took off 6 bases at V and 1 base at J, with 3 bases between the two ends. This CDR3 spans 11 amino acids. Germline values: CDR1 MNHEY, CDR2 SVGAGI. The CDR3, as DNA: TGTGCCAGCAGCGGGAACACTGAAGCTTTCTTT. This translates into CASSGNTEAFF.

The chain has TRBV7-2 and TRBJ2-5, with D perhaps TRBD1 or TRBD2 (5 bases each). Trimming removed 4 bases from V and 2 bases from J, with 17 bases in between. The CDR3 contains 16 residues. From germline, CDR1 is SGHTA and CDR2 FQGNSA. CDR3 amino acids: CASSSRGRGPQETQYF. CDR3 sequence (DNA): TGTGCCAGCAGCTCAAGGGGAAGAGGGCCACAAGAGACCCAGTACTTC.

This chain uses TRBV6-6 with TRBJ2-7; unclear D gene. Germline V lookup: CDR1 MNHNY, CDR2 SVGAGI (reference sequence). The CDR3 contains 11 residues. Trimming took off 5 bases at V and 4 bases at J, with 6 bases between the two ends. The CDR3 is CASSPDYEQYF. The CDR3 nucleotides read TGTGCCAGCAGTCCAGATTACGAGCAGTACTTC.

The chain has TRBV30 and TRBJ2-2, with TRBD2 matching over 7 bases. CDR3 length: 13 residues. Trimming at V came to 3 bases and at J to 5 bases, leaving 3 bases not matched to a gene. Per the germline V gene, CDR1 is GTSNPN and CDR2 is SVGIG (reference sequence). CDR3 amino acids: CAWSVSGTGELFF. The CDR3 DNA is TGTGCCTGGAGCGTTAGCGGGACCGGGGAGCTGTTTTTT.

V gene TRBV5-6 combines with J gene TRBJ2-7; TRBD1 aligns across 11 bases. CDR1 and CDR2 (germline): SGHDT, YYEEEE. The CDR3 is 14 residues long. Losses at the gene ends were 4 bases for V and 6 bases for J; bases not matched to a gene: 6. CDR3 sequence: CASSIGQGASEQYF. For the CDR3, the DNA is TGTGCCAGCAGCATCGGACAGGGGGCGTCCGAGCAGTACTTC.

This chain connects TRBV19 to TRBJ1-4; D might be TRBD1 (5 bases). V was cut by 4 bases and J by 3 bases, with 15 bases left in between. CDR1 and CDR2 from the germline V gene are LNHDA and SQIVND (reference sequence). The CDR3 covers 16 residues. CDR3 DNA: TGTGCCAGTAGTACTATACACGGGACTTCTAATGAAAAACTGTTTTTT. This codes for CASSTIHGTSNEKLFF.

V is TRBV5-1 and J is TRBJ1-1; 10 bases match TRBD1. The CDR3 runs 14 residues. In germline, CDR1 is SGHRS, CDR2 YFSETQ. J gave up 3 bases and V 10 bases, and 9 bases lay outside the gene matches. CDR3 loop: CASTRTGGDTEAFF. The CDR3 coding sequence is TGCGCCTCTACCCGGACAGGGGGAGACACTGAAGCTTTCTTT.

V and J are TRBV27 and TRBJ2-1; 12 bases align to TRBD1. Trimming took 6 bases from V and 10 from J; bases not matched to a gene: 7. The CDR3 covers 14 residues. Per the germline V gene, CDR1 is MNHEY and CDR2 is SMNVEV (reference sequence). Written as DNA, the CDR3 is TGTGCCAGCAGATTTGGGACAGGGGGCAGCGAGCAGTTCTTC. It specifies CASRFGTGGSEQFF.

V and J are TRBV2 and TRBJ2-6, with D unclear. Germline assignment: CDR1 SNHLY and CDR2 FYNNEI. The CDR3 covers 14 residues. The V and J ends lost 4 bases and 0 bases respectively, with 4 bases between them. The DNA of the CDR3 is TGTGCCAGCAGTGTTAGCTCTGGGGCCAACGTCCTGACTTTC. Translation: CASSVSSGANVLTF.

The V and J genes are TRBV7-2 and TRBJ2-3; 8 bases match TRBD1. Germline V gene sequence: CDR1 SGHTA, CDR2 FQGNSA. The CDR3 sequence is 17 residues long. J lost 2 bases, V lost 5 bases, and 12 bases had no gene match. The CDR3 region has the DNA TGTGCCAGCAGCACCCTACCCAGGGGGCGCGTCACAGATACGCAGTATTTT. This translates into CASSTLPRGRVTDTQYF.

The chain carries TRBV28 and TRBJ2-6, with unresolved D. The V gene's germline CDR1 is MDHEN and CDR2 SYDVKM. The germline V and J ends were trimmed by 6 bases and 4 bases, with 10 bases remaining between them. CDR3 length equals 14 residues. In nucleotides, the CDR3 is TGTGCCAGCAGCCTTTGGGGAGGGGCCAACGTCCTGACTTTC. Translating it yields CASSLWGGANVLTF. The complete variable domain, with remaining parts taken from reference TRBV28 and TRBJ2-6, reads DVKVTQSSRYLVKRTGEKVFLECVQDMDHENMFWYRQDPGLGLRLIYFSYDVKMKEKGDIPEGYSVSREKKERFSLILESASTNQTSMYLCASSLWGGANVLTFGAGSRLTVL.

This clone appeared once. The chain uses TRBV6-5 and TRBJ2-2; tentative D call: TRBD1 (5 bases). The CDR3 covers 12 residues. The germline V and J ends were trimmed by 6 bases and 6 bases, with 8 bases remaining between them. Per the germline V gene, CDR1 is MNHEY and CDR2 is SVGAGI. The CDR3 protein is CASRQGPGELFF. Here the CDR3 DNA reads TGTGCCAGCAGGCAGGGCCCCGGGGAGCTGTTTTTT.

The rearrangement joins TRBV5-4 to TRBJ2-1, with TRBD2 matching 7 bases. After removal of 4 bases from V and 3 bases from J, the junction contained 10 bases not matched to a gene. CDR3 size: 16 residues. Germline V CDR1 and CDR2: SGHNT, YYREEE (reference sequence). DNA for the CDR3: TGTGCCAGCAGCCCGGGAGGTAGCGGAAACTACAATGAGCAGTTCTTC. This translates into CASSPGGSGNYNEQFF.

This chain links TRBV5-4 with TRBJ2-3, with 7 positions matching TRBD2. The junction had 5 bases not matched to a gene; V was cut back by 2 bases and J by 2 bases. CDR1 is SGHNT and CDR2 is YYREEE in the germline V gene (reference sequence). The CDR3 spans 15 residues. CDR3 sequence: CASSLDRGVTDTQYF. Written as DNA, the CDR3 is TGTGCCAGCAGCTTAGACCGGGGGGTCACAGATACGCAGTATTTT.

This clone was seen just once. The chain combines TRBV7-9 with TRBJ2-7; 8 bases fit TRBD1. CDR1 and CDR2 (germline): SEHNR, FQNEAQ (reference sequence). CDR3 length: 14 residues. V lost 5 bases and J lost 0; bases outside the gene matches: 3. This CDR3 is CASSRDRNSYEQYF. For the CDR3, the DNA is TGTGCCAGCAGCCGGGACAGGAACTCCTACGAGCAGTACTTC.

The chain uses TRBV10-1 and TRBJ2-7, with D uncertain. This CDR3 is 9 amino acids long. Germline V gives CDR1 WNHNN, CDR2 SYGVQD (reference sequence). V lost 2 bases, J lost 10 bases, and 3 bases lay in between. In nucleotides, the CDR3 is TGCGCCAGCAGTGAGGACCAGTACTTC. It codes for CASSEDQYF.

This chain joins TRBV5-1 and TRBJ1-3; D is uncertain. The CDR3 is 14 amino acids. Germline CDR1 and CDR2: SGHRS and YFSETQ. V dropped 2 bases and J dropped 0 bases, with 6 bases sitting between them. The CDR3: CASSFGYSGNTIYF. The DNA for the CDR3 is TGCGCCAGCAGCTTCGGTTACTCTGGAAACACCATATATTTT.

V and J are TRBV4-1 and TRBJ2-1, with 10 bases matching TRBD2. This CDR3 comprises 15 residues. Germline V gene sequence: CDR1 MGHRA, CDR2 YSYEKL. V gave up 0 bases and J gave up 11 bases; unmatched junction bases: 7. CDR3 in amino acids: CASSQDEAGGPKQFF. DNA of the CDR3: TGCGCCAGCAGCCAAGATGAAGCGGGGGGGCCTAAGCAGTTCTTC.

This sequence joins TRBV15 and TRBJ2-7; TRBD1 agrees at 7 bases. J lost 0 bases, V lost 0 bases, and 5 bases had no gene match. The germline V gene has CDR1 LNHNV and CDR2 YYDKDF (reference sequence). The CDR3 is 16 amino acids. CDR3 amino acids: CATSRDGRGSSYEQYF. CDR3 DNA sequence: TGTGCCACCAGCAGAGATGGCAGGGGGAGCTCCTACGAGCAGTACTTC.

J is TRBJ1-3 and V is TRBV7-2; no definite D call. Germline V CDR1 and CDR2: SGHTA, FQGNSA. The V gene lost 6 bases and the J gene lost 3 bases, with 15 bases spanning the gap. This CDR3 is 15 amino acids long. The CDR3 region has the DNA TGTGCCAGCAGTACTCACTACAGTCGTGGAAACACCATATATTTT. It yields the protein CASSTHYSRGNTIYF.

The J gene is TRBJ1-2, the V gene TRBV18; D gene unclear. This CDR3 spans 15 amino acids. The ends were cut back, 3 bases at V and 7 bases at J, with 18 bases in the middle. The germline gives CDR1 KGHSH, CDR2 LQKENI. The chain's CDR3 is CASSPMEGGYFGYTF. Written as DNA, the CDR3 is TGTGCCAGCTCACCTATGGAGGGAGGCTATTTTGGCTACACCTTC.

The V gene is TRBV7-2, the J gene TRBJ2-5; 7 bases line up with TRBD2. This CDR3 is built from 14 residues. Trimming at V came to 5 bases and at J to 5 bases, leaving 8 bases not matched to a gene. In germline, CDR1 is SGHTA, CDR2 FQGNSA. CDR3 sequence: CASSLPVLAETQYF. The CDR3 DNA is TGTGCCAGCAGCCTACCAGTACTAGCGGAGACCCAGTACTTC. Full variable domain (outside the CDR3, taken from reference TRBV7-2 and TRBJ2-5): GAGVSQSPSNKVTEKGKDVELRCDPISGHTALYWYRQSLGQGLEFLIYFQGNSAPDKSGLPSDRFSAERTGGSVSTLTIQRTQQEDSAVYLCASSLPVLAETQYFGPGTRLLVL.

The chain carries TRBV3-1 (or the pseudogene TRBV3-2) and TRBJ2-5; D is unclear. V lost 1 base and J lost 9, with 12 bases in between. CDR1 LGHDT and CDR2 YNNKEL come from the germline V gene (reference sequence). This CDR3 region has 13 residues. The CDR3 nucleotides read TGTGCCAGCAGCCAAGCAAGCTTTTGGGCCCAGTACTTC. Encoded protein: CASSQASFWAQYF.

This chain connects TRBV11-1 to TRBJ2-3; no clear D. Per the germline V gene, CDR1 is SGHAT and CDR2 is FQDESV (reference sequence). The CDR3 is 12 residues long. V shed 7 bases and J shed 6 bases, with 11 bases lying between them. The CDR3 DNA sequence: TGTGCCAGCACTGACCGAGTGGATACGCAGTATTTT. Encoded protein: CASTDRVDTQYF. The whole variable domain, remainder taken from reference TRBV11-1 and TRBJ2-3, is EAEVAQSPRYKITEKSQAVAFWCDPISGHATLYWYRQILGQGPELLVQFQDESVVDDSQLPKDRFSAERLKGVDSTLKIQPAELGDSAMYLCASTDRVDTQYFGPGTRLTVL.

V and J are TRBV4-2 and TRBJ2-3; no definite D call. Trimming shortened V by 3 bases and J by 0 bases, and 25 bases separated the two germline ends. Germline V gene data show CDR1 as LGHNA and CDR2 as YNFKEQ. The CDR3 sequence is 20 residues long. The CDR3 is CASSHPDLNEIEISTDTQYF. DNA for the CDR3: TGTGCCAGCAGCCATCCCGACCTGAATGAGATAGAAATTAGCACAGATACGCAGTATTTT.

The gene calls are TRBV3-1 (or the pseudogene TRBV3-2) and TRBJ2-3; 7 bases agree with TRBD2. The CDR3 has 16 amino acids. The germline CDR1 and CDR2 sequences are LGHDT and YNNKEL (reference sequence). The ends lost 5 bases at V and 0 bases at J; junction bases unmatched: 8. For the CDR3, the DNA is TGTGCCAGCAGCTCCCTCAGCGGGGTCAGCACAGATACGCAGTATTTT. Protein sequence: CASSSLSGVSTDTQYF.

V gene TRBV6-2 or TRBV6-3 combines with J gene TRBJ2-5; possibly TRBD1 for D (5 bases). V dropped 6 bases and J dropped 0 bases, with 11 bases sitting between them. In germline, CDR1 is MNHEY, CDR2 SVGEGT. The CDR3 covers 14 residues. The CDR3 protein is CASSPDRYQETQYF. The CDR3 DNA reads as TGTGCCAGCAGCCCCGACAGATACCAAGAGACCCAGTACTTC.

V is TRBV12-3 or TRBV12-4 and J is TRBJ2-7; the D gene is possibly TRBD1 (5 bases). This CDR3 contains 11 residues. With 1 base removed from V and 11 bases from J, the gap between germline ends came to 9 bases. The CDR3 nucleotides read TGTGCCAGCAGTTTAGGGGGCATGGAGTACTTC. It yields the protein CASSLGGMEYF.

The rearrangement links TRBV7-2 to TRBJ2-1; 9 nucleotides align to TRBD2. The germline CDR1 and CDR2 sequences are SGHTA and FQGNSA. V trimming: 1 base; J trimming: 4 bases; junction bases outside the gene matches: 5. The CDR3 runs 16 residues. CDR3 sequence: CASSLGASGGYNEQFF. CDR3 nucleotide sequence: TGTGCCAGCAGCTTAGGGGCCAGCGGGGGGTACAATGAGCAGTTCTTC. Complete variable domain (other parts from reference TRBV7-2 and TRBJ2-1): GAGVSQSPSNKVTEKGKDVELRCDPISGHTALYWYRQSLGQGLEFLIYFQGNSAPDKSGLPSDRFSAERTGGSVSTLTIQRTQQEDSAVYLCASSLGASGGYNEQFFGPGTRLTVL.

This clone showed up many times. The genes are TRBV9 and TRBJ2-2; 10 nucleotides line up with TRBD1. Germline CDR1 is SGDLS and CDR2 is YYNGEE. J was trimmed by 6 bases and V by 3 bases; bases with no gene match: 8. The CDR3 length is 16 residues. The CDR3 loop is CASSDAGTGDAGELFF. The CDR3 DNA follows: TGTGCCAGCAGCGACGCCGGGACAGGGGACGCCGGGGAGCTGTTTTTT.